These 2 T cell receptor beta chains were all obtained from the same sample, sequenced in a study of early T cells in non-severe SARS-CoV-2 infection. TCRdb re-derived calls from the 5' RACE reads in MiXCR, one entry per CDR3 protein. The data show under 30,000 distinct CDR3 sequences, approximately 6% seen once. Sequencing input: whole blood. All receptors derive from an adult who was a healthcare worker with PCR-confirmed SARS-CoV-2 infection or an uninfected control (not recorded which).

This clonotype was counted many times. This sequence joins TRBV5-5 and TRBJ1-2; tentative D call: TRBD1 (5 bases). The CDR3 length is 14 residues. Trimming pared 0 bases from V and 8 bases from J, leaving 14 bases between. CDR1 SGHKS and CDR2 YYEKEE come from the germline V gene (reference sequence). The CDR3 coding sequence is TGTGCCAGCAGCTTGGTGGGGCAGGGAGACGGCTACACCTTC. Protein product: CASSLVGQGDGYTF.

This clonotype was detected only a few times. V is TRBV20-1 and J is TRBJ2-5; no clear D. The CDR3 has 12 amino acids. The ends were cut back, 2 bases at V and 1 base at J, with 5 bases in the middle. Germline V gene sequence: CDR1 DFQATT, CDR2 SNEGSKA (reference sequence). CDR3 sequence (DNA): TGCAGTGCTAGACGAGCCCAAGAGACCCAGTACTTC. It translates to CSARRAQETQYF.